This T cell receptor (beta chain) was observed in a study of beta chain features in type 1 diabetes. Findings and limits, study-wide: Type 1 diabetes patients showed a moderate but significant shortening of TCRB CDR3s in all four CD4+ subsets. In the patient group, naive, central memory and Treg TCRB repertoires seemed more alike than in the healthy donor group.

This CDR3 is 14 amino acids long. V was pared by 9 bases and J by 4 bases, with 18 bases between. The V gene's germline CDR1 is MNHNS and CDR2 SASEGT. Sequencing targeted expressed TCRB transcripts, as all isolated RNA had been reverse transcribed. This table comes from immunoSEQ multiplex PCR, and its TCRdb copy is limited to in-frame clones, with some not included. The sample contains under 850,000 clones, around an eighth of which appear only once. As concerns this clone: Its target is unknown.

The gene calls are TRBV6-1 and TRBJ2-5, with D perhaps given as TRBD1 or TRBD2 (5 bases each). The clonotype originates from a young man with type 1 diabetes. Sequenced input: naive CD4+ T cells from blood. The chain's CDR3 is CASGTLNPAETQYF. CDR3 DNA: TGTGCCAGTGGGACCCTTAACCCTGCAGAGACCCAGTACTTC.